This T cell receptor (beta chain) appears in the sequencing data of a study of T cell responses to AZD1222 COVID-19 vaccine. Study-wide results and caveats: Close to half of all spike-specific TCRs reportedly target regions of the variants that are unmutated. AZD1222 recipients seropositive at baseline numbered only 5 to 7. Donors were chiefly white British, with a greater number of females, and clonal diversity was perhaps underestimated. Spike as a whole was targeted by vaccine-associated CD4 TCRs, dominant at 160-218 and 743-854.

Details on this clone: Its cognate antigen is unknown.

Sequencing was performed with immunoSEQ multiplex PCR; in TCRdb, only in-frame clones are kept and a portion is missing. The sample contains 80,000 to 100,000 clones, roughly 86% of which appear only once. CDR1 LNHNV and CDR2 YYDKDF come from the germline V gene (reference sequence). Trimming at V came to 0 bases and at J to 1 base, leaving 4 bases not matched to a gene. The CDR3 loop spans 17 amino acids. The sample consisted of peripheral blood, taken on day 0 of MenACWY control vaccination. This clonotype originated in an adult in good health. This chain joins TRBV15 and TRBJ2-1; TRBD1 matches 9 bases. DNA for the CDR3: TGTGCCACCAGCAGAGATCAAGGGACAGGGTCCTACAATGAGCAGTTCTTC. It encodes CATSRDQGTGSYNEQFF. The complete variable domain, with remaining parts taken from reference TRBV15 and TRBJ2-1, reads DAMVIQNPRYQVTQFGKPVTLSCSQTLNHNVMYWYQQKSSQAPKLLFHYYDKDFNNEADTPDNFQSRRPNTSFCFLDIRSPGLGDTAMYLCATSRDQGTGSYNEQFFGPGTRLTVL.